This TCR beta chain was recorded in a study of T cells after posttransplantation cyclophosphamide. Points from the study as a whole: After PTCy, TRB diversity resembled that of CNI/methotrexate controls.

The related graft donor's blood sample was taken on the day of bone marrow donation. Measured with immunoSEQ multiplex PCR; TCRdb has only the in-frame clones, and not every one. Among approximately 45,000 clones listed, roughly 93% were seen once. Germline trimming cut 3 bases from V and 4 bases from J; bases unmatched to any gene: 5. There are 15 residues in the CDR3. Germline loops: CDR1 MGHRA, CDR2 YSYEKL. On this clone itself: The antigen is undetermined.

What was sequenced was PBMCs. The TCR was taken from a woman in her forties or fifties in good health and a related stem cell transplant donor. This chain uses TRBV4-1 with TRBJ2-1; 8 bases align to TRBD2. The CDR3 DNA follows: TGCGCCAGCAGCCAGAGCGGGAGCAATTACAATGAGCAGTTCTTC. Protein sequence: CASSQSGSNYNEQFF.